Shown below are 23 T cell receptor beta chains from a single sample sequenced in a study of early T cells in non-severe SARS-CoV-2 infection. TCRdb re-called the 5' RACE reads with MiXCR, one entry per CDR3 protein. The data hold some 49,000 distinct CDR3 sequences, with around 4% observed a single time. The sequencing input was whole blood. These receptors originate from an adult who was a healthcare worker with PCR-confirmed SARS-CoV-2 infection or an uninfected control (not recorded which).

This clonotype was picked up many times. The chain employs TRBV12-3 or TRBV12-4 and TRBJ2-4, with D unclear. V lost 1 base to trimming and J lost 2 bases, with 6 bases between them. The CDR3 length is 14 residues. This CDR3 is CASSLDGSKNIQYF. As DNA, the CDR3 is TGTGCCAGCAGTTTAGATGGCTCCAAAAACATTCAGTACTTC.

The V gene is TRBV7-2, the J gene TRBJ2-5, with D possibly being TRBD1 or TRBD2 (5 bases each). Trimming took 1 base from V and 4 from J, leaving 16 bases between them. CDR1 SGHTA and CDR2 FQGNSA come from the germline V gene. This CDR3 has 16 residues. DNA for the CDR3: TGTGCCAGCAGCTTAGAGGTCGTTGGGGGTAGAGAGACCCAGTACTTC. Encoded protein: CASSLEVVGGRETQYF.

The rearrangement joins TRBV5-1 to TRBJ2-3; D is possibly TRBD2 (7 bases). Trimming took 3 bases from V and 2 from J, leaving 10 bases between them. The germline gives CDR1 SGHRS, CDR2 YFSETQ. The CDR3 runs to 14 residues. This chain's CDR3 is CASSSGGPTDTQYF. The CDR3 DNA is TGCGCCAGCAGCTCGGGGGGCCCCACAGATACGCAGTATTTT.

This clonotype was observed at least ten times. V is TRBV29-1 and J is TRBJ2-7, with 9 bases fitting TRBD1. CDR3 length equals 16 residues. V gave up 3 bases and J gave up 2 bases; unmatched junction bases: 11. Per germline, CDR1 SQVTM and CDR2 ANQGSEA. The CDR3 protein is CSVEGGGRDRAYEQYF. As DNA, the CDR3 is TGCAGCGTTGAGGGAGGGGGACGGGACAGGGCCTACGAGCAGTACTTC.

This clonotype was seen at least ten times. V gene TRBV30 combines with J gene TRBJ1-1; a weak D match, TRBD1 (5 bases). Germline V gives CDR1 GTSNPN, CDR2 SVGIG (reference sequence). CDR3 length: 11 residues. V was trimmed by 0 bases and J by 11 bases, leaving 10 bases between them. The CDR3 region is CAWSVPGRAFF. The DNA for the CDR3 is TGTGCCTGGAGTGTACCAGGGAGGGCTTTCTTT.

This clonotype was recorded many times. J is TRBJ1-6 and V is TRBV7-9; D gene ambiguous. Germline V gives CDR1 SEHNR, CDR2 FQNEAQ (reference sequence). V shed 1 base and J shed 7 bases, with 8 bases lying between them. The CDR3 consists of 14 residues. In DNA, the CDR3 is TGTGCCAGCAGCTTAGGCTCAGCGAATTCACCCCTCCACTTT. This encodes CASSLGSANSPLHF.

This clonotype has only a few counts. J is TRBJ2-3 and V is TRBV10-2; tentatively, D is TRBD2 (7 bases). The V gene's germline CDR1 is WSHSY and CDR2 SAAADI. The V gene lost 7 bases and the J gene lost 2 bases, with 16 bases spanning the gap. The CDR3 consists of 15 residues. CDR3 residues: CASIWEGDPTDTQYF. The CDR3 region has the DNA TGCGCCAGCATTTGGGAGGGGGACCCCACAGATACGCAGTATTTT.

This clonotype is classed as medium-sized. This sequence joins TRBV5-1 and TRBJ1-1; D remains unclear. The length of the CDR3 is 13 residues. Deletions cut 5 bases from V and 1 base from J, with 9 bases between. Germline assignment: CDR1 SGHRS and CDR2 YFSETQ. CDR3: CASSPHGNTEAFF. In DNA, the CDR3 is TGCGCCAGCAGTCCACACGGGAACACTGAAGCTTTCTTT.

This clonotype was picked up many times. The CDR3 region has the DNA TGCAGTGCTAGTCCGGGGGCCCCTCGGGAGACCCAGTACTTC. This gives the protein CSASPGAPRETQYF. The chain is built from TRBV20-1 and TRBJ2-5; D is perhaps TRBD1 or TRBD2 (6 bases each). Trimming removed 3 bases at V and 5 bases at J, with 16 bases between. The germline V gene has CDR1 DFQATT and CDR2 SNEGSKA (reference sequence). CDR3 size: 14 residues.

This clonotype showed up many times. The rearrangement joins TRBV10-2 to TRBJ2-1; D unclear. The CDR3 sequence is 13 residues long. Per the germline V gene, CDR1 is WSHSY and CDR2 is SAAADI. V was shortened by 6 bases and J by 2 bases, with 8 bases between the two germline ends. The CDR3 here is CASRALTYNEQFF. CDR3 in DNA: TGCGCCAGCAGGGCACTTACCTACAATGAGCAGTTCTTC.

This clonotype was seen ten or more times. V usage is TRBV20-1 and J usage is TRBJ1-2; TRBD1 might be the D (5 bases). This CDR3 spans 12 amino acids. Between the trimmed V and J ends, which lost 8 bases and 0 bases, there was a span of 10 bases. Germline CDR1 reads DFQATT; CDR2 reads SNEGSKA (reference sequence). DNA of the CDR3: TGCAGTTCGATGGGGCCTAACTATGGCTACACCTTC. Translating gives CSSMGPNYGYTF.

About this clonotype itself: A clone one base away is much larger, so this may be a read error. The chain joins TRBV7-8 to TRBJ2-7; D gene uncertain. The V gene's germline CDR1 is SGHVS and CDR2 FQNEAQ. This CDR3 region has 12 residues. Trimming left V 5 bases short and J 3 bases short, with 8 bases between. The CDR3 bases are TGTGCCAGCAGCACAGCTAACTACGAGCAGTACTTC. As protein: CASSTANYEQYF.

This clonotype was seen a handful of times. The genes are TRBV20-1 and TRBJ1-5; the match to TRBD1 covers 7 bases. This CDR3 region has 14 residues. V was clipped by 0 bases and J by 4 bases; unmatched bases: 3. Looked up from germline, CDR1 is DFQATT and CDR2 is SNEGSKA (reference sequence). This chain's CDR3 is CSAREPGQNQPQHF. The CDR3 DNA reads TGCAGTGCTAGAGAGCCGGGACAGAATCAGCCCCAGCATTTT.

This clonotype was seen ten or more times. V is TRBV24-1 and J is TRBJ2-5, with D possibly being TRBD1 or TRBD2 (6 bases each). The V and J ends lost 5 bases and 5 bases respectively, with 14 bases between them. The CDR3 spans 14 residues. Per the germline V gene, CDR1 is KGHDR and CDR2 is SFDVKD. CDR3 nucleotide sequence: TGTGCCACCAGTGGTGGGGGGCCCGCGGAGACCCAGTACTTC. Translated, it gives CATSGGGPAETQYF.

This clonotype was seen only a few times. The chain recombines TRBV20-1 with TRBJ2-3; TRBD2 aligns across 13 bases. Germline CDR1 reads DFQATT; CDR2 reads SNEGSKA (reference sequence). After removal of 5 bases from V and 3 bases from J, the junction contained 2 bases not matched to a gene. The CDR3 contains 14 residues. In nucleotides, the CDR3 is TGCAGTGCTCCGACTAGCGGGAGGACAGATACGCAGTATTTT. Its protein is CSAPTSGRTDTQYF.

This clonotype was found a few times. The chain is built from TRBV27 and TRBJ1-1; the match to TRBD1 covers 8 bases. Germline V CDR1 and CDR2: MNHEY, SMNVEV (reference sequence). The J segment lost 4 bases and the V segment lost 3 bases, leaving 4 bases of the junction unmatched. CDR3 length equals 14 residues. The CDR3 DNA sequence: TGTGCCAGCAGTTTTGCAGGGGGCGGCACTGAAGCTTTCTTT. This gives the protein CASSFAGGGTEAFF.

CDR3 residues: CASSLQSGSHEQYF. CDR3 in DNA: TGTGCCAGCAGCTTACAGTCAGGGAGTCACGAGCAGTACTTC. The rearrangement links TRBV7-9 to TRBJ2-7; tentatively, D is TRBD1 or TRBD2 (5 bases each). The V end was cut by 2 bases, the J end by 5 bases, with 13 bases between. The CDR3 has 14 residues. Per the germline V gene, CDR1 is SEHNR and CDR2 is FQNEAQ (reference sequence).

The table lists this clonotype with many counts. This chain joins TRBV4-1 and TRBJ2-7; D possibly corresponds to TRBD1 (5 bases). The V gene's germline CDR1 is MGHRA and CDR2 YSYEKL. This CDR3 has 15 residues. The V and J ends lost 4 bases and 4 bases respectively, with 17 bases between them. CDR3 amino acids: CASSLASWTQYEQYF. The CDR3 bases are TGCGCCAGCAGCCTAGCCTCGTGGACACAGTACGAGCAGTACTTC.

V usage is TRBV5-1 and J usage is TRBJ2-2; 13 nucleotides align to TRBD2. The trim removed 4 bases at V and 5 bases at J, leaving 5 bases unmatched. CDR3 length: 16 amino acids. Germline values: CDR1 SGHRS, CDR2 YFSETQ. CDR3 residues: CASSPGTSGATGELFF. In DNA form, the CDR3 reads TGCGCCAGCAGCCCGGGGACTAGCGGGGCGACCGGGGAGCTGTTTTTT.

This clonotype was recorded many times. The V gene is TRBV27, the J gene TRBJ2-1; tentative D call: TRBD2 (6 bases). The V end was cut by 5 bases, the J end by 3 bases, with 14 bases between. Per germline, CDR1 MNHEY and CDR2 SMNVEV (reference sequence). The CDR3 length is 15 residues. CDR3 DNA: TGTGCCAGCAGTGAGTCGGGACTTGACTACAATGAGCAGTTCTTC. Encoded protein: CASSESGLDYNEQFF.

On this clonotype itself: An end of the junction does not agree with germline; a read error may underlie this. The gene calls are TRBV9 and TRBJ2-1; no clear D gene. The CDR3 is 15 residues long. Per the germline V gene, CDR1 is SGDLS and CDR2 is YYNGEE. Written as DNA, the CDR3 is TGTGCTAGCAGCGTATTAGATTCCCATTACAATGAGCAGTTCTTC. Its translation: CASSVLDSHYNEQFF. The whole variable domain, filled in from reference TRBV9 and TRBJ2-1, reads DSGVTQTPKHLITATGQRVTLRCSPRSGDLSVYWYQQSLDQGLQFLIQYYNGEERAKGNILERFSAQQFPDLHSELNLSSLELGDSALYFCASSVLDSHYNEQFFGPGTRLTVL.

This clonotype was detected ten times or more. The rearrangement uses TRBV6-6 and TRBJ1-2; D gene ambiguous. Germline V CDR1 and CDR2: MNHNY, SVGAGI (reference sequence). CDR3 length: 14 amino acids. Between the trimmed V and J ends, which lost 0 bases and 1 base, there was a span of 6 bases. The CDR3 DNA is TGTGCCAGCAGTTACTCCAAGGGTAACTATGGCTACACCTTC. It translates to CASSYSKGNYGYTF.

This clonotype has ten or more counts. This chain connects TRBV20-1 to TRBJ1-1; D is uncertain. In germline, CDR1 is DFQATT, CDR2 SNEGSKA (reference sequence). The CDR3 is made up of 14 amino acids. Between the trimmed V and J ends, which lost 4 bases and 3 bases, there was a span of 15 bases. The CDR3 spells CSAIPPLEYTEAFF. The CDR3 bases are TGCAGTGCTATCCCGCCTCTAGAGTACACTGAAGCTTTCTTT.